The entry that follows covers one T cell receptor (beta chain) sequence. This record comes from a study of blood T cell repertoires in COVID-19. On the study more broadly: COVID-19 samples from acute and convalescent phases originated in the United States, Italy and Spain. PBMCs, B-cell-depleted T cells, or T cells were the source of the cDNA or gDNA that made up the material.

V lost 10 bases and J lost 6, with 15 bases in between. CDR3 length equals 12 residues. Germline V gene lookup returns CDR1 MNHEY and CDR2 SMNVEV (reference sequence). Study processing details: Estimation of nucleated cell counts relied on the amplification of reference gene primers. Repertoires were generated with immunoSEQ multiplex PCR, while TCRdb's copy carries only in-frame clones and drops some. V and J calls plus clone size are reproduced from that table; the DNA served to infer D and trimming. The data hold some 490,000 clones, with roughly 85% observed a single time. This chain joins TRBV27 and TRBJ1-1; the D gene is possibly TRBD1 (6 bases). The TCR was taken from a human donor in a cohort sampled during active COVID-19. The specimen was peripheral blood. The CDR3 here is CATGEGRAEAFF. The CDR3 DNA follows: TGTGCCACAGGGGAGGGGCGGGCTGAAGCTTTCTTT.